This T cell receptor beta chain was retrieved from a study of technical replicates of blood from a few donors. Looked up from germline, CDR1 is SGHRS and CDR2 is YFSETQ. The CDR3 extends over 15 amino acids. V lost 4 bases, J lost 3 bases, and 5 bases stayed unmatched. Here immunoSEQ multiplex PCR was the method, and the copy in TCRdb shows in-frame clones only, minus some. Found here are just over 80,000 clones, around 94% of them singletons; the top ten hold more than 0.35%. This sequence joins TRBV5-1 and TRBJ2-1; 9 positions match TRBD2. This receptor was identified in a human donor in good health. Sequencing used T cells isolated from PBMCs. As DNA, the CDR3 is TGCGCCAGCAGCGGTACTAGCGGGTACTACAATGAGCAGTTCTTC. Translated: CASSGTSGYYNEQFF.